Presented here are 27 T cell receptor beta chains from one specimen sequenced in a study of blood T cell repertoires in COVID-19. Libraries were prepared by immunoSEQ multiplex PCR; TCRdb keeps only in-frame clonotypes and omits some of them. The table has a few hundred thousand clones, 85% to 90% seen once. The sample taken for sequencing was PBMCs or T cells enriched from blood (not recorded which). All receptors come from a man in his thirties or forties who had recovered from COVID-19.

This clone showed up just once. This chain uses TRBV6-5 with TRBJ2-7; D is perhaps TRBD2 (5 bases). Germline V gene data show CDR1 as MNHEY and CDR2 as SVGAGI. The V end lost 1 base, the J end lost 2 bases, and 12 bases lay between the germline ends. This CDR3 contains 15 residues. CDR3 DNA: TGTGCCAGCAGTTACTTAGGGCGGGCCACCTACGAGCAGTACTTC. It codes for CASSYLGRATYEQYF.

J is TRBJ2-7 and V is TRBV30; 9 bases map to TRBD2. The junction had 8 bases not matched to a gene; V was cut back by 5 bases and J by 6 bases. Looked up from germline, CDR1 is GTSNPN and CDR2 is SVGIG (reference sequence). The CDR3 length is 13 residues. For the CDR3, the DNA is TGTGCCTGGGCGGGGGGGAACCCCCTCGAGCAGTACTTC. Encoded protein: CAWAGGNPLEQYF.

The CDR3 bases are TGTGCCACCAAAGGGACAGATAGCAATCAGCCCCAGCATTTT. Translating it yields CATKGTDSNQPQHF. The chain recombines TRBV24-1 with TRBJ1-5; 7 bases are a match to TRBD1. V gave up 8 bases and J gave up 0 bases; unmatched junction bases: 3. The V gene's germline CDR1 is KGHDR and CDR2 SFDVKD. The CDR3 has 14 amino acids.

The chain has TRBV7-9 and TRBJ2-7; 14 nucleotides line up with TRBD2. The V and J ends lost 5 bases and 4 bases, in that order; junction bases with no gene match: 7. Germline loops: CDR1 SEHNR, CDR2 FQNEAQ (reference sequence). This CDR3 comprises 16 residues. As DNA, the CDR3 is TGTGCCAGCAGCCCCCGGACTAGCGGGGGGCCTTACGAGCAGTACTTC. Residues: CASSPRTSGGPYEQYF.

This chain links TRBV24-1 with TRBJ2-1, with a tentative D call TRBD1 (6 bases). From germline, CDR1 is KGHDR and CDR2 SFDVKD. The CDR3 runs to 17 residues. V was trimmed by 4 bases and J by 0 bases, leaving 15 bases between them. The CDR3 loop reads CATSESQGLSSYNEQFF. The CDR3 bases are TGTGCCACCAGTGAGTCACAGGGCCTGAGCTCCTACAATGAGCAGTTCTTC.

The genes are TRBV18 and TRBJ1-2; a weak D match, TRBD1 (5 bases). The V and J ends lost 5 bases and 4 bases respectively, with 14 bases between them. Per germline, CDR1 KGHSH and CDR2 LQKENI. The CDR3 spans 14 residues. Here the CDR3 DNA reads TGTGCCAGCTCAGGGACTCCGGAGGGCTATGGCTACACCTTC. Translation gives CASSGTPEGYGYTF.

The table lists this clone with a few counts. This sequence joins TRBV10-3 and TRBJ1-2; 7 bases are a match to TRBD1. The CDR3 extends over 12 amino acids. With 7 bases clipped from V and 10 bases from J, the junction kept 9 bases outside the gene matches. Germline CDR1 and CDR2: ENHRY and SYGVKD. CDR3 amino acids: CAITGDRGSYTF. The CDR3 region has the DNA TGTGCCATCACCGGGGACAGAGGATCCTACACCTTC.

This clone showed up just once. The V gene is TRBV30, the J gene TRBJ1-6; no reliable D call. CDR1 is GTSNPN and CDR2 is SVGIG in the germline V gene (reference sequence). Deletions cut 2 bases from V and 9 bases from J, with 8 bases between. This CDR3 spans 12 amino acids. CDR3 loop: CAWSSTGSPLHF. CDR3 sequence (DNA): TGTGCCTGGAGTTCAACCGGTTCACCCCTCCACTTT.

The chain carries TRBV5-6 and TRBJ2-7; D is possibly TRBD2 (5 bases). V dropped 4 bases and J dropped 5 bases, with 13 bases sitting between them. The CDR3 loop spans 13 amino acids. Germline V gene sequence: CDR1 SGHDT, CDR2 YYEEEE. CDR3 loop: CASSASLIHEQYF. The CDR3 DNA reads as TGTGCCAGCAGCGCTAGCTTAATCCACGAGCAGTACTTC.

The rearrangement joins TRBV6-5 to TRBJ2-1; possibly TRBD2 for D (5 bases). Germline assignment: CDR1 MNHEY and CDR2 SVGAGI. With 7 bases removed from V and 0 bases from J, the gap between germline ends came to 10 bases. CDR3 length: 14 residues. The chain's CDR3 is CASTSPSSYNEQFF. In DNA form, the CDR3 reads TGTGCCAGCACTAGCCCCAGCTCCTACAATGAGCAGTTCTTC.

A few counts support this clone. The J gene is TRBJ1-3, the V gene TRBV9, with D perhaps TRBD1 (5 bases). Germline V gene lookup returns CDR1 SGDLS and CDR2 YYNGEE. The CDR3 totals 16 residues. Trimming left V 0 bases short and J 2 bases short, with 12 bases between. This CDR3 is CASSVAGGVTGNTIYF. CDR3 bases: TGTGCCAGCAGCGTAGCTGGAGGGGTTACTGGAAACACCATATATTTT.

The chain employs TRBV7-2 and TRBJ2-2; 9 bases agree with TRBD1. This CDR3 is 16 amino acids long. From germline, CDR1 is SGHTA and CDR2 FQGNSA. Unmatched junction bases numbered 6, after V lost 1 base and J lost 6 bases. The CDR3 sequence: CASSLEPGQGAGELFF. The CDR3, as DNA: TGTGCCAGCAGCTTAGAACCGGGACAGGGAGCCGGGGAGCTGTTTTTT.

The V gene is TRBV19, the J gene TRBJ1-1; tentative D call: TRBD1 (6 bases). The V gene lost 11 bases and the J gene lost 0 bases, with 13 bases spanning the gap. This CDR3 contains 13 residues. Per germline, CDR1 LNHDA and CDR2 SQIVND (reference sequence). In DNA form, the CDR3 reads TGTGCCGGCGACACAGGGATGAACACTGAAGCTTTCTTT. Amino acid sequence: CAGDTGMNTEAFF. Full variable domain (rest looked up from reference TRBV19 and TRBJ1-1): DGGITQSPKYLFRKEGQNVTLSCEQNLNHDAMYWYRQDPGQGLRLIYYSQIVNDFQKGDIAEGYSVSREKKESFPLTVTSAQKNPTAFYLCAGDTGMNTEAFFGQGTRLTVV.

The CDR3 DNA reads TGTGCCAGCAGTGAAGGAACGACTAGCGGCGAGCAGTACTTC. Protein product: CASSEGTTSGEQYF. The chain has TRBV2 and TRBJ2-7, with TRBD2 identical over 9 bases. The germline CDR1 and CDR2 sequences are SNHLY and FYNNEI. The V and J ends lost 1 base and 6 bases, in that order; junction bases with no gene match: 4. The CDR3 is made up of 14 amino acids.

A remark on this clone: This CDR3 is also generated by other DNA sequences in the sample. The chain combines TRBV27 with TRBJ2-7; 8 nucleotides agree with TRBD1. This CDR3 has 14 amino acids. Germline-derived CDR1 and CDR2 are MNHEY and SMNVEV (reference sequence). J was trimmed by 2 bases and V by 5 bases; bases with no gene match: 5. The CDR3 sequence is CASSPGTGPYEQYF. The CDR3 DNA reads TGTGCCAGCAGTCCCGGGACAGGTCCCTACGAGCAGTACTTC.

The chain joins TRBV24-1 to TRBJ2-3; 7 bases align to TRBD1. Germline V lookup: CDR1 KGHDR, CDR2 SFDVKD. This CDR3 region has 17 residues. Germline trimming cut 3 bases from V and 6 bases from J; bases unmatched to any gene: 14. CDR3 amino acids: CATSDPRQGEVADTQYF. The CDR3 DNA is TGTGCCACCAGTGATCCTAGACAGGGAGAGGTGGCGGATACGCAGTATTTT.

The rearrangement joins TRBV18 to TRBJ2-1; possibly TRBD2 for D (5 bases). Germline V gives CDR1 KGHSH, CDR2 LQKENI. This CDR3 is built from 14 residues. The V gene lost 3 bases and the J gene lost 8 bases, with 14 bases spanning the gap. CDR3 in DNA: TGTGCCAGCTCACCGGGGAGCCTTTGGGATGAGCAGTTCTTC. Its protein product is CASSPGSLWDEQFF. Filled out from reference TRBV18 and TRBJ2-1, the complete variable domain reads NAGVMQNPRHLVRRRGQEARLRCSPMKGHSHVYWYRQLPEEGLKFMVYLQKENIIDESGMPKERFSAEFPKEGPSILRIQQVVRGDSAAYFCASSPGSLWDEQFFGPGTRLTVL.

This clone was seen just once. The sample contains more than one DNA sequence encoding this CDR3. The J gene is TRBJ1-6, the V gene TRBV30; 7 nucleotides align to TRBD1. Germline assignment: CDR1 GTSNPN and CDR2 SVGIG (reference sequence). V trimming: 1 base; J trimming: 7 bases; junction bases outside the gene matches: 1. The CDR3 is 13 amino acids. The CDR3: CAWSGQGNSPLHF. The CDR3 region has the DNA TGTGCCTGGAGTGGACAGGGAAATTCACCCCTCCACTTT.

The gene calls are TRBV2 and TRBJ2-2, with unresolved D. Germline CDR1 and CDR2: SNHLY and FYNNEI. V lost 1 base, J lost 6 bases, and 12 bases lay in between. The CDR3 contains 15 residues. The CDR3 bases are TGTGCCAGCAGTGAAGGGCCGTTGGCCCCCGGGGAGCTGTTTTTT. Amino acid sequence: CASSEGPLAPGELFF. The variable domain in full, with the rest retrieved from reference TRBV2 and TRBJ2-2, is EPEVTQTPSHQVTQMGQEVILRCVPISNHLYFYWYRQILGQKVEFLVSFYNNEISEKSEIFDDQFSVERPDGSNFTLKIRSTKLEDSAMYFCASSEGPLAPGELFFGEGSRLTVL.

This chain links TRBV2 with TRBJ1-6; 7 positions agree with TRBD1. The ends lost 3 bases at V and 10 bases at J; junction bases unmatched: 9. CDR1 and CDR2 (germline): SNHLY, FYNNEI. The CDR3 runs 15 residues. The CDR3 region has the DNA TGTGCCAGCAGTGAGTTGGAGGGGGCGATGTCACCCCTCCACTTT. It translates to CASSELEGAMSPLHF.

This clone was counted a single time. The V and J genes are TRBV4-1 and TRBJ2-7, with 8 bases fitting TRBD2. Germline CDR1 reads MGHRA; CDR2 reads YSYEKL. This CDR3 is 18 amino acids long. The J segment lost 7 bases and the V segment lost 4 bases, leaving 21 bases of the junction unmatched. The CDR3 reads CASSLRTNYEREGEEQYF. In DNA form, the CDR3 reads TGCGCCAGCAGCCTAAGAACCAACTACGAACGGGAGGGAGAAGAGCAGTACTTC.

The chain combines TRBV25-1 with TRBJ2-6, with 11 bases aligning to TRBD1. This CDR3 is built from 18 residues. The germline V gene encodes CDR1 MGHDK and CDR2 SYGVNS. J was trimmed by 2 bases and V by 0 bases; bases with no gene match: 3. Written as DNA, the CDR3 is TGTGCCAGCAGTGAATACGGGACAGGGGGGACTGGGGCCAACGTCCTGACTTTC. Its translation: CASSEYGTGGTGANVLTF.

The chain uses TRBV28 and TRBJ2-7, with 9 bases that match TRBD2. The ends lost 1 base at V and 5 bases at J; junction bases unmatched: 6. CDR1 MDHEN and CDR2 SYDVKM come from the germline V gene. This CDR3 contains 15 residues. CDR3 residues: CASSLLGGRVNEQYF. The CDR3 coding sequence is TGTGCCAGCAGTTTATTGGGCGGGAGGGTGAACGAGCAGTACTTC.

The chain recombines TRBV7-2 with TRBJ1-5; D is unresolved. The CDR3 extends over 16 amino acids. V lost 5 bases, J lost 2 bases, and 16 bases lay in between. Germline-derived CDR1 and CDR2 are SGHTA and FQGNSA. The CDR3 DNA follows: TGTGCCAGCAGCAACGGGAACCTAGAGGGCAATCAGCCCCAGCATTTT. Residues: CASSNGNLEGNQPQHF.

Here the CDR3 reads CASSLVGGRHYNEQFF. The CDR3 DNA reads as TGTGCCAGCAGTTTAGTCGGCGGGAGGCATTACAATGAGCAGTTCTTC. This chain uses TRBV27 with TRBJ2-1, with TRBD2 matching 8 bases. This CDR3 has 16 amino acids. Germline V CDR1 and CDR2: MNHEY, SMNVEV (reference sequence). V was pared by 2 bases and J by 4 bases, with 7 bases of the junction left unmatched.

This sequence joins TRBV30 and TRBJ2-5, with 13 bases matching TRBD2. Germline V CDR1 and CDR2: GTSNPN, SVGIG (reference sequence). Losses at the gene ends were 3 bases for V and 5 bases for J; bases not matched to a gene: 6. This CDR3 spans 15 amino acids. The CDR3 is CAWSRTSGRSETQYF. CDR3 nucleotide sequence: TGTGCCTGGAGCCGGACTAGCGGGAGAAGTGAGACCCAGTACTTC.

This chain's CDR3 is CSASLAETQYF. In nucleotides, the CDR3 is TGCAGTGCTTCTCTAGCTGAGACCCAGTACTTC. The chain joins TRBV20-1 to TRBJ2-5, with D perhaps TRBD2 (5 bases). The V gene lost 5 bases and the J gene lost 5 bases, with 9 bases spanning the gap. CDR1 DFQATT and CDR2 SNEGSKA come from the germline V gene (reference sequence). The CDR3 runs 11 residues.